Presented here are 29 T cell receptor beta chains from one specimen sequenced in a study of T-cell memory formation after mild COVID-19. TCRdb itself ran the 5' RACE reads through MiXCR, one entry per CDR3 protein. Seen here are 350,000 or so distinct CDR3 sequences, over 10% observed once, and the top ten hold about a fifth. Material: PBMCs or a T cell subset sorted from them (not recorded which). These receptors all stem from a man younger than 35 who had mild COVID-19 (a few samples of this study predate the infection). Cell type and time point are not known.

This clonotype has only a few counts. The CDR3 loop is CASSSMTGINQPQHF. The CDR3 nucleotides are TGTGCCAGCAGCTCCATGACAGGGATCAATCAGCCCCAGCATTTT. The chain carries TRBV11-2 and TRBJ1-5; TRBD1 matches at 7 bases. The V gene's germline CDR1 is SGHAT and CDR2 FQNNGV. The J segment lost 3 bases and the V segment lost 4 bases, leaving 6 bases of the junction unmatched. The CDR3 has 15 residues.

The rearrangement joins TRBV5-6 to TRBJ1-5; no clear D. Deletions cut 0 bases from V and 2 bases from J, with 9 bases between. The CDR3 loop spans 15 amino acids. Germline values: CDR1 SGHDT, CDR2 YYEEEE. The CDR3 loop is CASSLDGEGNQPQHF. CDR3 sequence (DNA): TGTGCCAGCAGCTTGGATGGGGAGGGCAATCAGCCCCAGCATTTT.

The chain couples TRBV7-9 to TRBJ2-2; TRBD2 matches 12 bases. The V gene's germline CDR1 is SEHNR and CDR2 FQNEAQ (reference sequence). The CDR3 totals 17 residues. After removal of 2 bases from V and 3 bases from J, the junction contained 4 bases not matched to a gene. The CDR3 sequence: CASSLTRLAGDTGELFF. DNA of the CDR3: TGTGCCAGCAGCTTAACTCGACTAGCGGGGGACACCGGGGAGCTGTTTTTT. Full variable domain (missing parts from reference TRBV7-9 and TRBJ2-2): DTGVSQNPRHKITKRGQNVTFRCDPISEHNRLYWYRQTLGQGPEFLTYFQNEAQLEKSRLLSDRFSAERPKGSFSTLEIQRTEQGDSAMYLCASSLTRLAGDTGELFFGEGSRLTVL.

This chain uses TRBV10-3 with TRBJ2-5, with D tentatively TRBD2 (6 bases). The CDR3 covers 15 residues. Trimming took off 0 bases at V and 4 bases at J, with 12 bases between the two ends. In germline, CDR1 is ENHRY, CDR2 SYGVKD. The CDR3 DNA reads TGTGCCATCAGTGAGTCCGGGGGAACTGGAGAGACCCAGTACTTC. As protein: CAISESGGTGETQYF.

This clonotype occurred a few times. The J gene is TRBJ1-1, the V gene TRBV3-1; D uncertain. CDR3 length: 12 residues. The germline V gene encodes CDR1 LGHDT and CDR2 YNNKEL (reference sequence). Trimming removed 8 bases at V and 12 bases at J, with 19 bases between. CDR3 sequence reads: CASGQPGSRTFF. The CDR3 nucleotides are TGTGCCAGCGGGCAACCGGGATCACGAACTTTCTTT.

This clonotype was detected only a few times. The V and J genes are TRBV25-1 and TRBJ1-2; D is unresolved. The CDR3 runs to 13 residues. V was trimmed by 1 base and J by 5 bases, leaving 8 bases between them. Per the germline V gene, CDR1 is MGHDK and CDR2 is SYGVNS. The CDR3 region is CASSEFGLYGYTF. CDR3 nucleotides: TGTGCCAGCAGTGAATTTGGGTTATATGGCTACACCTTC.

This chain connects TRBV11-1 to TRBJ2-5; 8 nucleotides agree with TRBD2. Germline V gene data show CDR1 as SGHAT and CDR2 as FQDESV (reference sequence). The CDR3 consists of 15 residues. V gave up 5 bases and J gave up 3 bases; unmatched junction bases: 8. CDR3 coding DNA: TGTGCCAGCAGCGCCCAAGGAGCGGGGGAAGAGACCCAGTACTTC. Translated: CASSAQGAGEETQYF.

A few counts support this clonotype. The chain combines TRBV5-6 with TRBJ1-1; possibly TRBD1 for D (6 bases). Germline V gene sequence: CDR1 SGHDT, CDR2 YYEEEE. Trimming pared 1 base from V and 1 base from J, leaving 11 bases between. This CDR3 has 15 residues. CDR3: CASSLLAGANTEAFF. The CDR3 coding sequence is TGTGCCAGCAGCTTGTTGGCAGGGGCGAACACTGAAGCTTTCTTT.

The CDR3 bases are TGTGCCAGCAGCGTAGCTGTAGCTCGAAATGAGCAGTTCTTC. This sequence encodes CASSVAVARNEQFF. The chain recombines TRBV9 with TRBJ2-1; D not resolved. The CDR3 is 14 residues long. CDR1 is SGDLS and CDR2 is YYNGEE in the germline V gene. The ends were cut back, 0 bases at V and 7 bases at J, with 11 bases in the middle.

This clonotype has ten or more counts. The V and J genes are TRBV5-1 and TRBJ2-1; 10 bases fit TRBD2. The CDR3 sequence is 17 residues long. V lost 0 bases and J lost 3; bases outside the gene matches: 6. Germline CDR1 SGHRS, CDR2 YFSETQ. CDR3 nucleotide sequence: TGCGCCAGCAGCTTGGTTACGCGGACTAGCGGCTACAATGAGCAGTTCTTC. This encodes CASSLVTRTSGYNEQFF.

This clonotype has just a few counts. The V call is TRBV5-5, the J call TRBJ2-7, with TRBD2 matching over 8 bases. CDR1 is SGHKS, CDR2 YYEKEE, per germline (reference sequence). The CDR3 extends over 15 amino acids. V dropped 1 base and J dropped 5; count of bases not matched to a gene: 8. The CDR3 is CASSLSGLARHEQYV. The CDR3 DNA sequence: TGTGCCAGCAGCTTGTCTGGACTAGCTCGCCACGAGCAGTACGTC.

This clonotype is medium-sized. The V gene is TRBV20-1, the J gene TRBJ2-3, with 8 bases identical to TRBD1. J gave up 6 bases and V 5 bases, and 7 bases lay outside the gene matches. In germline, CDR1 is DFQATT, CDR2 SNEGSKA (reference sequence). This CDR3 region has 13 residues. The chain's CDR3 is CSAPDRGLDTQYF. CDR3 in DNA: TGCAGTGCTCCCGACAGGGGACTGGATACGCAGTATTTT.

This clonotype appeared a few times. V is TRBV7-4 and J is TRBJ1-2; TRBD1 aligns across 7 bases. V lost 4 bases to trimming and J lost 9 bases; unmatched junction nucleotides: 2. Germline V gene data show CDR1 as SGHVT and CDR2 as SQSDAQ. The CDR3 has 11 amino acids. In DNA form, the CDR3 reads TGTGCCAGCAGCTCGACAGGGCGCTACACCTTC. This encodes CASSSTGRYTF.

This clonotype appeared many times. V gene TRBV15 combines with J gene TRBJ1-5; D remains unclear. The CDR3 consists of 16 residues. V lost 0 bases and J lost 0, with 9 bases in between. Germline V CDR1 and CDR2: LNHNV, YYDKDF (reference sequence). This chain's CDR3 is CATSRDRAYSNQPQHF. The CDR3 bases are TGTGCCACCAGCAGAGATCGAGCCTATAGCAATCAGCCCCAGCATTTT.

The rearrangement links TRBV28 to TRBJ1-1; D call uncertain. Between the trimmed V and J ends, which lost 5 bases and 1 base, there was a span of 14 bases. The CDR3 is 15 amino acids. Germline V gene data show CDR1 as MDHEN and CDR2 as SYDVKM. The CDR3 DNA reads TGTGCCAGCAGTAGGCGGGAGGAGGAGAACACTGAAGCTTTCTTT. This translates into CASSRREEENTEAFF.

This clonotype was picked up a small number of times. V is TRBV27 and J is TRBJ1-2; TRBD1 matches 9 bases. Trimming took 5 bases from V and 2 from J; bases not matched to a gene: 3. The CDR3 totals 14 residues. Per germline, CDR1 MNHEY and CDR2 SMNVEV (reference sequence). In nucleotides, the CDR3 is TGTGCCAGCAGTACTACAGGGGGCAACTATGGCTACACCTTC. This gives the protein CASSTTGGNYGYTF.

This clonotype has more than one count but fewer than ten. V gene TRBV12-5 combines with J gene TRBJ2-1, with 7 bases that match TRBD2. Germline V CDR1 and CDR2: LGHNT, FRNRAP. CDR3 length equals 15 residues. Unmatched junction bases numbered 7, after V lost 4 bases and J lost 4 bases. This chain's CDR3 is CASGSRLAVYNEQFF. CDR3 in DNA: TGTGCTAGTGGTTCGCGACTAGCCGTATACAATGAGCAGTTCTTC.

V gene TRBV27 combines with J gene TRBJ2-7; no reliable D call. The V end was cut by 2 bases, the J end by 6 bases, with 17 bases between. Germline assignment: CDR1 MNHEY and CDR2 SMNVEV (reference sequence). The CDR3 has 15 residues. This chain's CDR3 is CASSLGGRPLSEQYF. The CDR3 nucleotides are TGTGCCAGCAGTTTAGGTGGACGCCCCCTGTCCGAGCAGTACTTC.

This clonotype was found a few times. This chain links TRBV12-3 or TRBV12-4 with TRBJ1-4; possible D gene TRBD1, 5 bases. V dropped 2 bases and J dropped 15 bases, with 13 bases sitting between them. This CDR3 region has 12 residues. The CDR3 reads CASSLSSGALFF. CDR3 in DNA: TGTGCCAGCAGTTTATCCTCCGGGGCTTTGTTTTTT.

This clonotype occurred a few times. V and J are TRBV5-1 and TRBJ2-5; 8 bases are shared with TRBD2. V dropped 0 bases and J dropped 8; count of bases not matched to a gene: 15. Per the germline V gene, CDR1 is SGHRS and CDR2 is YFSETQ. The CDR3 length is 17 residues. CDR3 sequence reads: CASSLGPAGEARLTQYF. CDR3 coding DNA: TGCGCCAGCAGCTTGGGCCCAGCGGGGGAAGCCAGACTCACCCAGTACTTC.

This rearrangement joins TRBV10-3 to TRBJ2-7; 7 positions match TRBD2. Trimming took 8 bases from V and 0 from J; bases not matched to a gene: 4. Germline V lookup: CDR1 ENHRY, CDR2 SYGVKD. The CDR3 extends over 13 amino acids. The CDR3 DNA sequence: TGTGCCATCGGGGAGGGGAGCTCCTACGAGCAGTACTTC. It yields the protein CAIGEGSSYEQYF.

This chain uses TRBV5-1 with TRBJ2-1, with 7 bases that match TRBD1. J gave up 8 bases and V 0 bases, and 8 bases lay outside the gene matches. This CDR3 is 15 amino acids long. Germline CDR1 reads SGHRS; CDR2 reads YFSETQ. The CDR3 is CASSLGQGVVDEQFF. CDR3 nucleotides: TGCGCCAGCAGCTTGGGCCAGGGGGTGGTGGATGAGCAGTTCTTC. Variable domain in full (rest from reference TRBV5-1 and TRBJ2-1): KAGVTQTPRYLIKTRGQQVTLSCSPISGHRSVSWYQQTPGQGLQFLFEYFSETQRNKGNFPGRFSGRQFSNSRSEMNVSTLELGDSALYLCASSLGQGVVDEQFFGPGTRLTVL.

This clonotype was seen at least ten times. The chain combines TRBV12-3 or TRBV12-4 with TRBJ1-2, with a weak D call TRBD1 (6 bases). There are 12 residues in the CDR3. The V end lost 6 bases, the J end lost 5 bases, and 10 bases lay between the germline ends. CDR3 DNA: TGTGCCAGCAGCTCAGGGGTTTATGGCTACACCTTC. Translating it yields CASSSGVYGYTF.

This clonotype was seen a handful of times. The rearrangement uses TRBV5-1 and TRBJ2-5; TRBD1 matches at 10 bases. Germline assignment: CDR1 SGHRS and CDR2 YFSETQ. This CDR3 region has 16 residues. Losses at the gene ends were 1 base for V and 5 bases for J; bases not matched to a gene: 8. CDR3 sequence: CASSLQPTGGSETQYF. CDR3 DNA: TGCGCCAGCAGCTTGCAGCCGACAGGGGGCTCGGAGACCCAGTACTTC. The entire variable domain, with the rest obtained from reference TRBV5-1 and TRBJ2-5, is as follows: KAGVTQTPRYLIKTRGQQVTLSCSPISGHRSVSWYQQTPGQGLQFLFEYFSETQRNKGNFPGRFSGRQFSNSRSEMNVSTLELGDSALYLCASSLQPTGGSETQYFGPGTRLLVL.

V usage is TRBV6-2 or TRBV6-3 and J usage is TRBJ1-5; D is unclear. Trimming shortened V by 2 bases and J by 5 bases, and 10 bases separated the two germline ends. This CDR3 is 14 amino acids long. Germline V gene lookup returns CDR1 MNHEY and CDR2 SVGEGT. In nucleotides, the CDR3 is TGTGCCAGCAGTTACGACGGGTTGTATCAGCCCCAGCATTTT. Encoded protein: CASSYDGLYQPQHF.

This clonotype turned up a few times. The chain combines TRBV20-1 with TRBJ2-7; 7 positions agree with TRBD1. The V and J ends lost 7 bases and 6 bases, in that order; junction bases with no gene match: 9. Germline V lookup: CDR1 DFQATT, CDR2 SNEGSKA (reference sequence). The CDR3 spans 12 residues. The CDR3 sequence is CSVPTQGSEQYV. CDR3 in DNA: TGCAGTGTTCCTACACAGGGGTCCGAGCAGTACGTC.

In this sample, this clonotype turned up a few times. V gene TRBV10-3 combines with J gene TRBJ2-1; 8 bases align to TRBD1. From germline, CDR1 is ENHRY and CDR2 SYGVKD. V was pared by 9 bases and J by 5 bases, with 6 bases of the junction left unmatched. This CDR3 spans 13 amino acids. CDR3 in DNA: TGTGCCATACCAGACAGGGGAAACAATGAGCAGTTCTTC. Translated: CAIPDRGNNEQFF.

The chain joins TRBV5-7 to TRBJ1-2; 10 nucleotides align to TRBD1. TRBV5-7 carries the ORF label, with uncertain function. J lost 1 base, V lost 8 bases, and 2 bases had no gene match. The CDR3 length is 13 residues. CDR3 DNA sequence: TGTGCCAGAGGGACAGGGGTTAACTATGGCTACACCTTC. Translation: CARGTGVNYGYTF.

This clonotype was seen a few times. J is TRBJ1-5 and V is TRBV5-1; possibly TRBD1 for D (5 bases). Germline loops: CDR1 SGHRS, CDR2 YFSETQ. V was pared by 4 bases and J by 6 bases, with 17 bases between. CDR3 length equals 15 residues. The DNA of the CDR3 is TGCGCCAGCAGCAGGGACGGAAATAGCGGTCAGCCCCAGCATTTT. It encodes CASSRDGNSGQPQHF. The full variable domain, with the rest looked up from reference TRBV5-1 and TRBJ1-5, is KAGVTQTPRYLIKTRGQQVTLSCSPISGHRSVSWYQQTPGQGLQFLFEYFSETQRNKGNFPGRFSGRQFSNSRSEMNVSTLELGDSALYLCASSRDGNSGQPQHFGDGTRLSIL.